The next 2 T cell receptor beta chains were all read from a single sample in a study of OX40 agonist ivuxolimab in advanced cancers. Sequenced by immunoSEQ multiplex PCR; TCRdb stores in-frame clones only, minus some. This table has roughly 50,000 clones, 81% appearing once. The sample consisted of CD4+ or CD8+ T cells sorted from blood, taken in a trial of the OX40 agonist ivuxolimab. Receptors were obtained from an adult with an advanced solid tumor such as melanoma, head and neck, liver or kidney cancer.

The chain joins TRBV5-6 to TRBJ2-3; 9 bases map to TRBD1. Germline V gene data show CDR1 as SGHDT and CDR2 as YYEEEE. Trimming removed 3 bases from V and 3 bases from J; junction bases left unmatched: 11. There are 17 residues in the CDR3. DNA of the CDR3: TGTGCCAGCAGCTCGGCCACCAGGACAGGGGTAACAGATACGCAGTATTTT. Encoded protein: CASSSATRTGVTDTQYF.

The genes are TRBV6-1 and TRBJ1-2; D unresolved. Germline CDR1 is MNHNS and CDR2 is SASEGT. Trimming stripped 10 bases from V and 5 bases from J, with 17 bases between. The CDR3 spans 13 residues. CDR3 in amino acids: CATVLSSDYGYTF. The CDR3 DNA reads as TGTGCCACCGTCCTTTCCTCAGATTATGGCTACACCTTC.